The clone carrying this TCR beta chain was seen once. The source of the sample is a study of shared T cell receptors in the human thymus. Profiled with immunoSEQ multiplex PCR; TCRdb holds only in-frame clones, not every one. The sample includes roughly 660,000 clones, roughly 90% of them seen just once. Germline assignment: CDR1 SGHVS and CDR2 FNYEAQ. The V gene lost 0 bases and the J gene lost 5 bases, with 5 bases spanning the gap. The CDR3 is made up of 12 amino acids. These data also formed part of another study, on human thymus T cells. Per that study: Infants, healthy and Finnish, who were having corrective surgery for congenital heart defects served as donors. Related reports documented highly overlapping thymic repertoires among unrelated individuals.

Sequenced input: thymocytes. V is TRBV7-6 and J is TRBJ2-7; D unresolved. The TCR was taken from a boy younger than two with a congenital heart defect. The CDR3 reads CASSLAPDEQYF. CDR3 coding DNA: TGTGCCAGCAGCTTAGCCCCGGACGAGCAGTACTTC.